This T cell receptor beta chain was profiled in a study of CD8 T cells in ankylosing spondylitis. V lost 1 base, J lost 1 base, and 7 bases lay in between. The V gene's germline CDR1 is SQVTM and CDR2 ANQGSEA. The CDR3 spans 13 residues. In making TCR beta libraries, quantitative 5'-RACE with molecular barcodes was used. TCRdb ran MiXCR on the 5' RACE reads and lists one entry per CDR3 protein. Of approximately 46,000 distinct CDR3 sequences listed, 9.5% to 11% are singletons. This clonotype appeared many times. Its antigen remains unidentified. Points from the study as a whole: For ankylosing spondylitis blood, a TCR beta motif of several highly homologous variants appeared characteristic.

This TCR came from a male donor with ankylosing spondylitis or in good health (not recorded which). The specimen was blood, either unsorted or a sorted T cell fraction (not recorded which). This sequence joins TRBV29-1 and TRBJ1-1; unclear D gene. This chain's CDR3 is CSVEGTRNTEAFF. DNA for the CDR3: TGCAGCGTTGAAGGGACTAGGAACACTGAAGCTTTCTTT. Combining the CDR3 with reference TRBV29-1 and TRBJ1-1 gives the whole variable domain SAVISQKPSRDICQRGTSLTIQCQVDSQVTMMFWYRQQPGQSLTLIATANQGSEATYESGFVIDKFPISRPNLTFSTLTVSNMSPEDSSIYLCSVEGTRNTEAFFGQGTRLTVV.